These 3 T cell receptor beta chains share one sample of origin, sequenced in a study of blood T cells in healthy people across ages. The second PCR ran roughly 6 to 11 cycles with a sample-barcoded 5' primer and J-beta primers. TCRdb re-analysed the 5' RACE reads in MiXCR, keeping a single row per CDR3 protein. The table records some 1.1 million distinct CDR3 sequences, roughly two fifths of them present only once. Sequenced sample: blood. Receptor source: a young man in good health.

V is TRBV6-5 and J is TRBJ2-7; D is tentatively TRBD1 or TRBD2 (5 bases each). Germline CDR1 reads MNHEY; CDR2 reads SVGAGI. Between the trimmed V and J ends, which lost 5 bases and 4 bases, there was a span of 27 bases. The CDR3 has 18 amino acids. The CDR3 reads CASSHWDGSSGLVYEQYF. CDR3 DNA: TGTGCCAGCAGTCACTGGGACGGCAGCTCGGGTCTGGTATACGAGCAGTACTTC.

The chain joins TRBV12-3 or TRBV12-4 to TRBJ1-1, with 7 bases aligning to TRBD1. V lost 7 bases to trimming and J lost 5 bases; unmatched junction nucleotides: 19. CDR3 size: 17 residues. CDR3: CASNFHGFAGGKTEAFF. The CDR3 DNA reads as TGTGCCAGCAACTTCCACGGCTTTGCAGGGGGAAAAACTGAAGCTTTCTTT.

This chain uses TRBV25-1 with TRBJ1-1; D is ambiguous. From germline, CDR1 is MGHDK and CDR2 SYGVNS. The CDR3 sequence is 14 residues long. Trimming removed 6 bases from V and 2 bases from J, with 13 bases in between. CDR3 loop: CASSGLPGNTEAFF. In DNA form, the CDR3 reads TGTGCCAGCAGCGGGCTTCCAGGAAACACTGAAGCTTTCTTT.